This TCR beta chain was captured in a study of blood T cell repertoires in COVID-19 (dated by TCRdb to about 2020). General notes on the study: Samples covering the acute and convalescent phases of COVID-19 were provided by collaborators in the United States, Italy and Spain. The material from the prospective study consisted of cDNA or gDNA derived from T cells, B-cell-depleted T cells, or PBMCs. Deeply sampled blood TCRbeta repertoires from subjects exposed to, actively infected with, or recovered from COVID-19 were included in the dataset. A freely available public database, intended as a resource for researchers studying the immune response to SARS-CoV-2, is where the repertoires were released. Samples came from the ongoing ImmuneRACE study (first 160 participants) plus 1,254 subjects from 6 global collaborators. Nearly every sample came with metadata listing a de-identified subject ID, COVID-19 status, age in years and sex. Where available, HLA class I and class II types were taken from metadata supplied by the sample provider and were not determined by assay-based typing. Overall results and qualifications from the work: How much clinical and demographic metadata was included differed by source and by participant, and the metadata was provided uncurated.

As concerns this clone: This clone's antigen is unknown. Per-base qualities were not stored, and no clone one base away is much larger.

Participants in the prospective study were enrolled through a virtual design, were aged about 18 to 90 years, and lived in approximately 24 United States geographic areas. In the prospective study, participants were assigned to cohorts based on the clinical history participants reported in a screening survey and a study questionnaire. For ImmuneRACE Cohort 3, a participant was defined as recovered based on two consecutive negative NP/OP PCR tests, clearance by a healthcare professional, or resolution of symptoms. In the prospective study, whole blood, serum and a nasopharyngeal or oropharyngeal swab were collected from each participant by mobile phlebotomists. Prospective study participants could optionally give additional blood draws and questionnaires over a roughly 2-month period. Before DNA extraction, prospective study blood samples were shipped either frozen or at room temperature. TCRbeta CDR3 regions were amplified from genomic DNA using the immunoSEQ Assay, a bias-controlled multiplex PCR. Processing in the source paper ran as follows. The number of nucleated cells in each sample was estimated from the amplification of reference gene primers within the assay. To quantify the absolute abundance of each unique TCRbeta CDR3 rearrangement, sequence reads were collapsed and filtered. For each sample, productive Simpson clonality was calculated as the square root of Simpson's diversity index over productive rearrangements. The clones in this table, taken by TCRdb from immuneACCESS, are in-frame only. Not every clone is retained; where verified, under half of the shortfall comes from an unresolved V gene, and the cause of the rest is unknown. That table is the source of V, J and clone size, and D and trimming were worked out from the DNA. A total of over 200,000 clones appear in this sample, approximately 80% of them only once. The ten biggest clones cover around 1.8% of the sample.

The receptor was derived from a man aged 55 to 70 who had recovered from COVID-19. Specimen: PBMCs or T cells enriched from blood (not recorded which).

This receptor carries the CDR3 CASSPGVGANVLTF. The sequence in DNA is TGTGCCAGCAGCCCAGGGGTTGGGGCCAACGTCCTGACTTTC. The chain is encoded by TRBV6-5 joined to TRBJ2-6; TRBD1 could be the D gene, as 6 bases match. Trimming costs V 6 bases and J 3 bases, and their ends lie 9 bases apart. Taken from the germline V gene, the CDR1 and CDR2 loops are MNHEY and SVGAGI. Taken from cysteine to phenylalanine, the CDR3 has 14 residues. The CDR3 DNA has 42 bases and is translated from base 1.